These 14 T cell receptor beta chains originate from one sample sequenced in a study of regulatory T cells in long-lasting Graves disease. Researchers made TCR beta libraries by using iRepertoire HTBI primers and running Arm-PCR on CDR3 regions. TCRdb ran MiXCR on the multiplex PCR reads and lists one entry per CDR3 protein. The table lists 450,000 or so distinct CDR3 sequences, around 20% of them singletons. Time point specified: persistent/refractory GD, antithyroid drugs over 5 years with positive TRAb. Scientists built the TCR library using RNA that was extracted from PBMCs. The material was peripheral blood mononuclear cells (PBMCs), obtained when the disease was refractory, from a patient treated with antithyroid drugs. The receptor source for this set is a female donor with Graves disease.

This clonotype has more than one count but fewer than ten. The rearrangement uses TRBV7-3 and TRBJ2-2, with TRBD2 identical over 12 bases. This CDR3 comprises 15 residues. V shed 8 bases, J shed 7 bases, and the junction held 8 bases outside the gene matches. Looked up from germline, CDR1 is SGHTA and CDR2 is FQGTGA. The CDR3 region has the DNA TGTGCCAGCGCACTAGCGGGAGGTGCTGGCGGGGAGCTGTTTTTT. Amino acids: CASALAGGAGGELFF. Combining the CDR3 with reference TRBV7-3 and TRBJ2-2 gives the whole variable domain GAGVSQTPSNKVTEKGKYVELRCDPISGHTALYWYRQSLGQGPEFLIYFQGTGAADDSGLPNDRFFAVRPEGSVSTLKIQRTERGDSAVYLCASALAGGAGGELFFGEGSRLTVL.

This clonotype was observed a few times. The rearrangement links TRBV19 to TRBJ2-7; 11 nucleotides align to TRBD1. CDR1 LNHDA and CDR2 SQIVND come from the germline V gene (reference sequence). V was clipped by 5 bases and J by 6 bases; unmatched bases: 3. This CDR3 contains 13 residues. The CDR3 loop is CASSHGTGGEQYF. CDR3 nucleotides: TGTGCCAGTAGTCACGGGACAGGGGGCGAGCAGTACTTC. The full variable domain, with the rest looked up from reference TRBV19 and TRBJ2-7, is DGGITQSPKYLFRKEGQNVTLSCEQNLNHDAMYWYRQDPGQGLRLIYYSQIVNDFQKGDIAEGYSVSREKKESFPLTVTSAQKNPTAFYLCASSHGTGGEQYFGPGTRLTVT.

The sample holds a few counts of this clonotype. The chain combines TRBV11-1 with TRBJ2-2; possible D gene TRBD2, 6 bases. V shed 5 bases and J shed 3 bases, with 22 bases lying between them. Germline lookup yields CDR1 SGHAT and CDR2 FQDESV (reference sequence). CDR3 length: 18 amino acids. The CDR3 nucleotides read TGTGCCAGCAGCGCCCGGGGAGGCGGGACCAGGGACACCGGGGAGCTGTTTTTT. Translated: CASSARGGGTRDTGELFF.

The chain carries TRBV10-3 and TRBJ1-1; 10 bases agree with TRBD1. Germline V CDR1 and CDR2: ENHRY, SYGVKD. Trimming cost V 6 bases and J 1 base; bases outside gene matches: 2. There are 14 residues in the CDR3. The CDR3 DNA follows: TGTGCCATCAGGGGACAGGGGCGGAACACTGAAGCTTTCTTT. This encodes CAIRGQGRNTEAFF.

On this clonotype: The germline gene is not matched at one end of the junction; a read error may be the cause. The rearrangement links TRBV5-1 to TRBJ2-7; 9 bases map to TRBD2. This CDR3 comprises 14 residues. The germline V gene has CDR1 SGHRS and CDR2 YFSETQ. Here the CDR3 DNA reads TGCGCCGGCAGCCCGACTAGCGGTACATACGAGCAGTACTTC. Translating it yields CAGSPTSGTYEQYF.

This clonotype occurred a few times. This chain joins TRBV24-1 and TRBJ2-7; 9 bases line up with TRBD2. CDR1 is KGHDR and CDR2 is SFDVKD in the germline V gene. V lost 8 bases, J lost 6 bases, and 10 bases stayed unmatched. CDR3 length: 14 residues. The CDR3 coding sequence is TGTGCCACCACCCTAGCGGGATCGACATCCGAGCAGTACTTC. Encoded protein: CATTLAGSTSEQYF.

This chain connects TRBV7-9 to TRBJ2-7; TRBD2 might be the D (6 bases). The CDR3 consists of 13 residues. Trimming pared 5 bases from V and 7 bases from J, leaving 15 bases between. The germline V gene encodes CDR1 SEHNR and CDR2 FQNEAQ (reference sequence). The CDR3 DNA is TGTGCCAGCAGCCCCCGGGACTCCGGAGAGCAGTACTTC. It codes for CASSPRDSGEQYF.

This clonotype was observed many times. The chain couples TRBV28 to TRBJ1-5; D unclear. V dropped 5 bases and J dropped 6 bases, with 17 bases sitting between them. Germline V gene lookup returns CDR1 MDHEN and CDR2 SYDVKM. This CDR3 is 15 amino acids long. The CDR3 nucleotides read TGTGCCAGCAGTCCCCGGCTTGGTCTTAGTCAGCCCCAGCATTTT. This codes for CASSPRLGLSQPQHF.

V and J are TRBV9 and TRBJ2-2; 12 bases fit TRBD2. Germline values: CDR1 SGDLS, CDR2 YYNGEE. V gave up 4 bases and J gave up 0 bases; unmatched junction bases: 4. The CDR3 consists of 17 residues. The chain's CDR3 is CASSPRTSGTNTGELFF. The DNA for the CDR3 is TGTGCCAGCAGCCCGAGGACTAGCGGGACGAACACCGGGGAGCTGTTTTTT.

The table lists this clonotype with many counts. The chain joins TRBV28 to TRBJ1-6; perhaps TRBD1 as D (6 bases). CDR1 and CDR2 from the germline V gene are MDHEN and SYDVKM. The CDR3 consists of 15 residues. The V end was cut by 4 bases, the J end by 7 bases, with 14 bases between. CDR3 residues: CASSSLTGPNSPLHF. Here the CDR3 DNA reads TGTGCCAGCAGTTCCCTCACAGGGCCAAATTCACCCCTCCACTTT.

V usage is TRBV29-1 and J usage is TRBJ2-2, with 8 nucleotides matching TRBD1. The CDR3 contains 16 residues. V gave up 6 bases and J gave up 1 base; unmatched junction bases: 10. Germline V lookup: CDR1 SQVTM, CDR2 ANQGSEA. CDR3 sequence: CSVRETDRGNTGELFF. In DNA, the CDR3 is TGCAGCGTCCGGGAGACCGACAGGGGGAACACCGGGGAGCTGTTTTTT.

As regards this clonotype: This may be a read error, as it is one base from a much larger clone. This CDR3 reads CASRQGTTNTEAFF. The CDR3 bases are TGTGCCAGCAGACAGGGGACAACGAACACTGAAGCTTTCTTT. This rearrangement joins TRBV6-1 to TRBJ1-1, with 7 bases that match TRBD1. This CDR3 region has 14 residues. Germline V CDR1 and CDR2: MNHNS, SASEGT. V lost 6 bases to trimming and J lost 1 base; unmatched junction nucleotides: 5.

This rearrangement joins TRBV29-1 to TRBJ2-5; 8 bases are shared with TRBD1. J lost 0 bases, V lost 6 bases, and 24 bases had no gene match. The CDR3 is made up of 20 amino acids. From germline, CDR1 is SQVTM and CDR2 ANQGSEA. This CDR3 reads CSVSPWGLQGGQGNQETQYF. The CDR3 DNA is TGCAGCGTCAGCCCTTGGGGGCTCCAAGGAGGACAGGGTAACCAAGAGACCCAGTACTTC.

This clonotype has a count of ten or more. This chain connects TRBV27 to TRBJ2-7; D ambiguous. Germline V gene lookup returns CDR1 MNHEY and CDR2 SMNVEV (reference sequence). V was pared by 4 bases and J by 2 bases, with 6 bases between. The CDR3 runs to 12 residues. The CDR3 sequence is CASSSRTYEQYF. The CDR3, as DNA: TGTGCCAGCAGTTCCCGAACCTACGAGCAGTACTTC.